This T cell receptor (beta chain) appears in the sequencing data of a study of blood T cell repertoires in COVID-19. Libraries were prepared by immunoSEQ multiplex PCR; TCRdb keeps only in-frame clonotypes and omits some of them. The profile shows roughly 110,000 clones, 89% of them singletons. The receptor was isolated from a man in his forties or fifties with active or convalescent COVID-19. The sequenced sample was peripheral blood.

The CDR3 is CASGTLAAPADTQYF. As DNA, the CDR3 is TGTGCCAGCGGGACCCTAGCGGCCCCCGCGGATACGCAGTATTTT. The gene calls are TRBV28 and TRBJ2-3; 7 positions agree with TRBD2. The CDR3 consists of 15 residues. In germline, CDR1 is MDHEN, CDR2 SYDVKM. Trimming at V came to 8 bases and at J to 6 bases, leaving 14 bases not matched to a gene.